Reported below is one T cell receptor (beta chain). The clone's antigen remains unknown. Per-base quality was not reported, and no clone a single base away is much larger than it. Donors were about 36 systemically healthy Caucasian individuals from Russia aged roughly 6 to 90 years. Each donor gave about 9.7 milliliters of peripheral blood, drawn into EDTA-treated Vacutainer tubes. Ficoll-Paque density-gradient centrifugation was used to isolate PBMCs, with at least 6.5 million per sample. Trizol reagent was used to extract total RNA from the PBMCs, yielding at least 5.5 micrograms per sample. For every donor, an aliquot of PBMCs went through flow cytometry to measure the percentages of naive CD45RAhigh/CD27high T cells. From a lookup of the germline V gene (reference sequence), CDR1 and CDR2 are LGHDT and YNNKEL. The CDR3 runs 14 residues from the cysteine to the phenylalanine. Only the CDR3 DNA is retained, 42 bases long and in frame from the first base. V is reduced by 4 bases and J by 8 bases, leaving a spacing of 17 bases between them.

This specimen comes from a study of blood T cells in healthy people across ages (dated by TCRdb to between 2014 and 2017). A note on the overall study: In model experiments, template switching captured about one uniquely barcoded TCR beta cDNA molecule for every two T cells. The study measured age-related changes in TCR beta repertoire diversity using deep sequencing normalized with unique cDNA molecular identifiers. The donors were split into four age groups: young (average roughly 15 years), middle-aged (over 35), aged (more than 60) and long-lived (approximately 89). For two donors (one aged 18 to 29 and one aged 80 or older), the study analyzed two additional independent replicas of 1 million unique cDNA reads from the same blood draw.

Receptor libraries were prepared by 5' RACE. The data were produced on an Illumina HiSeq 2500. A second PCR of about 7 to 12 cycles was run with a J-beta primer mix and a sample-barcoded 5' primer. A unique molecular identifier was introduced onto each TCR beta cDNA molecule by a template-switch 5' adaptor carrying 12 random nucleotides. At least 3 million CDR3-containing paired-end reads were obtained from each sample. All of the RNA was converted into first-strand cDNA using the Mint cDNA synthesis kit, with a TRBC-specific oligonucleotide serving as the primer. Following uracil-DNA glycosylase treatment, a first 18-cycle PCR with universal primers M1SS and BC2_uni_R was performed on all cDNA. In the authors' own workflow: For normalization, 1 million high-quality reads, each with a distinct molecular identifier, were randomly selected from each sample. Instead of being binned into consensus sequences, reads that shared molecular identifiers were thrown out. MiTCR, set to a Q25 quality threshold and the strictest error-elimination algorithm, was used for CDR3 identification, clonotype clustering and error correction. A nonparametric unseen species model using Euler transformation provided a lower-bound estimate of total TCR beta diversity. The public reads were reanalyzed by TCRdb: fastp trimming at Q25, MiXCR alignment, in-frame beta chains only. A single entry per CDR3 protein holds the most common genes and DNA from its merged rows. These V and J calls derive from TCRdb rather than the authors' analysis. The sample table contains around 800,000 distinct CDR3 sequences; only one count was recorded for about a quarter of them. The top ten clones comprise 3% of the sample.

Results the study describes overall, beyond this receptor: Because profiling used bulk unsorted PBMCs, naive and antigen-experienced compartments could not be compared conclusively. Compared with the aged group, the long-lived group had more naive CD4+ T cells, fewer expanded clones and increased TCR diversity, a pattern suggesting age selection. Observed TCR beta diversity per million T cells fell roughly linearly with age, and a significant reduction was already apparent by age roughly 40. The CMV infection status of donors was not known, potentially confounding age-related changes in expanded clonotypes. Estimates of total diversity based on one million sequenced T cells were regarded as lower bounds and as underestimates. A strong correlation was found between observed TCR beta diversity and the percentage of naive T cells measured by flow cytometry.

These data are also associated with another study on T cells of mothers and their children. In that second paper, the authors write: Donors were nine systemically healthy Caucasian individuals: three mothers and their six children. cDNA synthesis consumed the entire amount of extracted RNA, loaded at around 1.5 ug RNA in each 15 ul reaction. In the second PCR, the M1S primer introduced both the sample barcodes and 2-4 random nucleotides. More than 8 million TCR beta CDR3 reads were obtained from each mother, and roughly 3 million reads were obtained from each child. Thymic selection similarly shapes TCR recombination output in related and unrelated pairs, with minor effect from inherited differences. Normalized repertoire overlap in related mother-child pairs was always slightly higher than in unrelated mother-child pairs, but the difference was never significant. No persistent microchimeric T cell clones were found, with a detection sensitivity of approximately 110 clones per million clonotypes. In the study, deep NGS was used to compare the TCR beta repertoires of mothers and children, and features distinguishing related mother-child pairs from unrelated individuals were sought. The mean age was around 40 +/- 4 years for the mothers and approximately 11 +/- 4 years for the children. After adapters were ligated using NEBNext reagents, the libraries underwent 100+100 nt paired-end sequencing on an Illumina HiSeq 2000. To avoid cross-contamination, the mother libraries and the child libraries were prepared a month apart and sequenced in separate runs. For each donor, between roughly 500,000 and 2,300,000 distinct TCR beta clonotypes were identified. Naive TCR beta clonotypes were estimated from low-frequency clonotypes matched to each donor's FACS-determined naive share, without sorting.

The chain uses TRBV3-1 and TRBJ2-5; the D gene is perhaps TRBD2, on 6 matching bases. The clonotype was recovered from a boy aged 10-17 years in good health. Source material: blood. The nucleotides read TGTGCCAGCAGCCTTACTAGCAGCCCTGGAACCCAGTACTTC. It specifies CASSLTSSPGTQYF.